The next 26 T cell receptor beta chains were all read from a single sample in a study of T cell repertoires in aging, cancer and after chemotherapy. A mixed TRB-A/B primer pool amplified rearranged TRB by multiplex touch-down PCR. TCRdb re-called the multiplex PCR reads through MiXCR, storing one row per CDR3 protein. The sample has about 12,000 distinct CDR3 sequences, 31% seen once; the top ten hold roughly a tenth. Peripheral blood genomic DNA, not sorted cells or RNA, was the template. Sequenced sample: blood. These TCRs come from a human donor in good health. The donor label of this sample is uncertain.

The table lists this clonotype with a few counts. The chain links TRBV19 to TRBJ2-7; D possibly corresponds to TRBD1 (6 bases). This CDR3 is built from 13 residues. The germline V and J ends were trimmed by 5 bases and 2 bases, with 10 bases remaining between them. CDR1 LNHDA and CDR2 SQIVND come from the germline V gene (reference sequence). The chain's CDR3 is CASSPQGAYEQYF. DNA of the CDR3: TGTGCCAGTAGTCCACAGGGAGCCTACGAGCAGTACTTC.

Within the sample, this clonotype is medium-sized. This chain uses TRBV6-2 or TRBV6-3 with TRBJ2-5, with 7 bases that match TRBD1. The V gene end was trimmed by 2 bases and the J gene end by 4 bases; junction bases not matched to a gene: 10. Germline CDR1 reads MNHEY; CDR2 reads SVGEGT. The CDR3 covers 16 residues. The CDR3 DNA follows: TGTGCCAGCAGTTACCTGTCTAGGGGGCCGGGAGAGACCCAGTACTTC. It yields the protein CASSYLSRGPGETQYF.

This clonotype appeared a few times. The rearrangement uses TRBV30 and TRBJ2-3; the match to TRBD1 covers 8 bases. The V gene end was trimmed by 3 bases and the J gene end by 4 bases; junction bases not matched to a gene: 12. This CDR3 is built from 16 residues. The germline V gene encodes CDR1 GTSNPN and CDR2 SVGIG (reference sequence). The CDR3 DNA reads TGTGCCTGGAGCCCCGGGACAGGATATCGGCCAGATACGCAGTATTTT. It translates to CAWSPGTGYRPDTQYF.

This clonotype was counted between two and nine times. The J gene is TRBJ1-2, the V gene TRBV5-6; a weak D match, TRBD1 (5 bases). V lost 4 bases and J lost 7, with 11 bases in between. Per germline, CDR1 SGHDT and CDR2 YYEEEE. This CDR3 contains 12 residues. CDR3 protein: CASSPRRVGYTF. In DNA form, the CDR3 reads TGTGCCAGCAGCCCACGCAGGGTTGGCTACACCTTC.

This chain links TRBV6-1 with TRBJ1-3; D is undetermined. The V and J ends lost 5 bases and 4 bases respectively, with 15 bases between them. The CDR3 has 15 residues. CDR1 MNHNS and CDR2 SASEGT come from the germline V gene. CDR3 loop: CASSQFRGSGNTIYF. The DNA for the CDR3 is TGTGCCAGCAGTCAATTTCGGGGTTCCGGAAACACCATATATTTT.

CDR3 nucleotide sequence: TGTGCCAGCAGCTTAGTGGGCCCAAGGAATGAGCAGTTCTTC. This sequence encodes CASSLVGPRNEQFF. The V gene is TRBV7-6, the J gene TRBJ2-1; D ambiguous. CDR3 length equals 14 residues. Trimming removed 1 base at V and 7 bases at J, with 11 bases between. Per the germline V gene, CDR1 is SGHVS and CDR2 is FNYEAQ.

This chain joins TRBV27 and TRBJ1-2; 7 nucleotides match TRBD1. Germline V lookup: CDR1 MNHEY, CDR2 SMNVEV (reference sequence). The V gene end was trimmed by 6 bases and the J gene end by 5 bases; junction bases not matched to a gene: 3. The CDR3 is made up of 12 amino acids. CDR3 region: CASRTTGYGYTF. DNA for the CDR3: TGTGCCAGCAGGACGACAGGGTATGGCTACACCTTC.

Notes on this clonotype: One junction end does not reproduce the germline sequence, and a read error may be involved. This chain links TRBV6-1 with TRBJ2-5, with 8 bases identical to TRBD2. CDR1 and CDR2 from the germline V gene are MNHNS and SASEGT. This CDR3 comprises 13 residues. The CDR3 reads CASSESGGRTQYF. In nucleotides, the CDR3 is TGCGCCAGCAGTGAATCGGGGGGGCGAACCCAGTACTTC.

The chain carries TRBV5-1 and TRBJ2-7, with 8 bases aligning to TRBD2. The CDR3 contains 16 residues. With V trimmed by 0 bases and J by 0 bases, 5 bases remained unmatched. Germline CDR1 and CDR2: SGHRS and YFSETQ. The CDR3 protein is CASSLELAVSSYEQYF. CDR3 sequence (DNA): TGCGCCAGCAGCTTGGAACTAGCGGTTAGCTCCTACGAGCAGTACTTC.

This clonotype was seen a few times. The chain links TRBV20-1 to TRBJ2-3, with 7 bases that match TRBD1. CDR3 length: 13 residues. V lost 5 bases, J lost 2 bases, and 4 bases stayed unmatched. Germline lookup yields CDR1 DFQATT and CDR2 SNEGSKA (reference sequence). The chain's CDR3 is CSAPDRVTDTQYF. In nucleotides, the CDR3 is TGCAGTGCTCCAGACAGGGTCACAGATACGCAGTATTTT.

The table lists this clonotype with a few counts. V usage is TRBV19 and J usage is TRBJ1-2; TRBD1 matches at 11 bases. This CDR3 comprises 17 residues. CDR1 and CDR2 (germline): LNHDA, SQIVND (reference sequence). The V and J ends lost 2 bases and 2 bases, in that order; junction bases with no gene match: 7. CDR3 coding DNA: TGTGCCAGTAGTATACAGGACAGGGGGCGCCGGAACTATGGCTACACCTTC. It yields the protein CASSIQDRGRRNYGYTF.

The table lists this clonotype with a few counts. J is TRBJ2-3 and V is TRBV10-3; D gene ambiguous. Germline CDR1 and CDR2: ENHRY and SYGVKD. Trimming removed 2 bases from V and 0 bases from J, with 12 bases in between. The CDR3 is 16 amino acids. CDR3 nucleotides: TGTGCCATCAGTGAGCCCAGTCGGTTCAGCACAGATACGCAGTATTTT. Translating it yields CAISEPSRFSTDTQYF.

This chain uses TRBV11-2 with TRBJ2-5; the D gene is possibly TRBD2 (7 bases). Germline CDR1 is SGHAT and CDR2 is FQNNGV. Trimming removed 0 bases at V and 5 bases at J, with 13 bases between. This CDR3 spans 15 amino acids. The CDR3 spells CASSLDGGGGETQYF. The DNA for the CDR3 is TGTGCCAGCAGCTTAGATGGGGGCGGGGGCGAGACCCAGTACTTC.

The chain joins TRBV19 to TRBJ1-5; maybe TRBD1 (6 bases). The CDR3 extends over 15 amino acids. V was pared by 3 bases and J by 5 bases, with 14 bases between. Germline values: CDR1 LNHDA, CDR2 SQIVND (reference sequence). CDR3 nucleotides: TGTGCCAGTAGTATGCACATCCAGGGGTATCAGCCCCAGCATTTT. As protein: CASSMHIQGYQPQHF.

The gene calls are TRBV20-1 and TRBJ1-2; TRBD1 is a possible D gene (5 bases). Germline CDR1 reads DFQATT; CDR2 reads SNEGSKA (reference sequence). V lost 5 bases, J lost 4 bases, and 14 bases lay in between. The CDR3 totals 13 residues. The DNA for the CDR3 is TGCAGTGCTCGCGATGGGGGGGTCTATGGCTACACCTTC. It translates to CSARDGGVYGYTF.

The chain couples TRBV12-3 or TRBV12-4 to TRBJ2-1; 7 bases are shared with TRBD2. V was clipped by 0 bases and J by 3 bases; unmatched bases: 2. This CDR3 contains 15 residues. The CDR3 sequence: CASSLAGGIYNEQFF. Here the CDR3 DNA reads TGTGCCAGCAGTTTAGCGGGGGGGATCTACAATGAGCAGTTCTTC.

The chain is built from TRBV4-2 and TRBJ1-5; TRBD1 might be the D (6 bases). This CDR3 is 16 amino acids long. Trimming took off 0 bases at V and 2 bases at J, with 11 bases between the two ends. Germline values: CDR1 LGHNA, CDR2 YNFKEQ. CDR3: CASSQEQGPGNQPQHF. CDR3 in DNA: TGTGCCAGCAGCCAAGAACAGGGTCCCGGCAATCAGCCCCAGCATTTT.

In its sample, this clonotype was seen once. The rearrangement joins TRBV7-9 to TRBJ2-5, with 7 bases that match TRBD1. Germline CDR1 and CDR2: SEHNR and FQNEAQ (reference sequence). The CDR3 contains 16 residues. Trimming at V came to 2 bases and at J to 5 bases, leaving 11 bases not matched to a gene. The CDR3 reads CASSLLGAPRGETQYF. In nucleotides, the CDR3 is TGTGCCAGCAGCTTACTGGGGGCTCCCAGGGGGGAGACCCAGTACTTC.

J is TRBJ1-3 and V is TRBV6-5; 7 bases fit TRBD1. Germline values: CDR1 MNHEY, CDR2 SVGAGI. The CDR3 length is 14 residues. After removal of 7 bases from V and 5 bases from J, the junction contained 8 bases not matched to a gene. The CDR3 is CASKAGTERNTIYF. CDR3 sequence (DNA): TGTGCCAGCAAAGCGGGGACAGAAAGAAACACCATATATTTT.

By share, this clonotype ranks as medium-sized. The chain combines TRBV12-3 or TRBV12-4 with TRBJ2-7; D is undetermined. Trimming shortened V by 5 bases and J by 0 bases, and 5 bases separated the two germline ends. The CDR3 runs 12 residues. CDR3 coding DNA: TGTGCCAGCAGTGCAGACTCCTACGAGCAGTACTTC. This gives the protein CASSADSYEQYF.

The chain employs TRBV12-3 or TRBV12-4 and TRBJ2-1; weak D call: TRBD1 (6 bases). The CDR3 extends over 15 amino acids. Trimming left V 5 bases short and J 5 bases short, with 16 bases between. CDR3 nucleotides: TGTGCCAGCAGTAGCTATAGGGGGAACGACAATGAGCAGTTCTTC. Translation: CASSSYRGNDNEQFF.

There are a few counts of this clonotype. V gene TRBV6-5 combines with J gene TRBJ2-1; TRBD1 aligns across 11 bases. Trimming removed 2 bases from V and 8 bases from J; junction bases left unmatched: 5. CDR3 length: 15 residues. In germline, CDR1 is MNHEY, CDR2 SVGAGI. This CDR3 is CASSYKWTGGYEQFF. In DNA, the CDR3 is TGTGCCAGCAGTTACAAATGGACAGGGGGCTATGAGCAGTTCTTC.

This clonotype is classed as medium-sized. V and J are TRBV30 and TRBJ1-2, with D possibly matching TRBD1 (5 bases). Trimming cost V 8 bases and J 8 bases, with 15 bases left between them. In germline, CDR1 is GTSNPN, CDR2 SVGIG (reference sequence). The length of the CDR3 is 11 residues. The CDR3 loop reads CAQPGHGGYTF. CDR3 bases: TGTGCCCAACCGGGGCATGGCGGCTACACCTTC.

By sample share, this clonotype is medium-sized (0.01 to 0.1%). The CDR3 protein is CASSISTNTGELFF. The CDR3 DNA follows: TGTGCCAGTAGTATTAGTACTAACACCGGGGAGCTGTTTTTT. The rearrangement joins TRBV19 to TRBJ2-2, with D unresolved. This CDR3 region has 14 residues. Trimming took 3 bases from V and 2 from J, leaving 7 bases between them. Germline CDR1 reads LNHDA; CDR2 reads SQIVND (reference sequence).

This clonotype was detected a few times. The chain employs TRBV6-1 and TRBJ1-2; 9 bases line up with TRBD1. Germline CDR1 MNHNS, CDR2 SASEGT. This CDR3 contains 11 residues. With 8 bases clipped from V and 7 bases from J, the junction kept 2 bases outside the gene matches. This chain's CDR3 is CASGTGTGYTF. The CDR3 DNA sequence: TGTGCCAGCGGGACAGGGACTGGCTACACCTTC.

This sequence joins TRBV6-5 and TRBJ1-2; weak D call: TRBD1 (6 bases). This CDR3 region has 15 residues. Trimming took off 0 bases at V and 8 bases at J, with 16 bases between the two ends. Germline CDR1 is MNHEY and CDR2 is SVGAGI. Here the CDR3 reads CASSYSSTGGVGYTF. CDR3 sequence (DNA): TGTGCCAGCAGTTACTCTAGTACCGGGGGCGTGGGCTACACCTTC.